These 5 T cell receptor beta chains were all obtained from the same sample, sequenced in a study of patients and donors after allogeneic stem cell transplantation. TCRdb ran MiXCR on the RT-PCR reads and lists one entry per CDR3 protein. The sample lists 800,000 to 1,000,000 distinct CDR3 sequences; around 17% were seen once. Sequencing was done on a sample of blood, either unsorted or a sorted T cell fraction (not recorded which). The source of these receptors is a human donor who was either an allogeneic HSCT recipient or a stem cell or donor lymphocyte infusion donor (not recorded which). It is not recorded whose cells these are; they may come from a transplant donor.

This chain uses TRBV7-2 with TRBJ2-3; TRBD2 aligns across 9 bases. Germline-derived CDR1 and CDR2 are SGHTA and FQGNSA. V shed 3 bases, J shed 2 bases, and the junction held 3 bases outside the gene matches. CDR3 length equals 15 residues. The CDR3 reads CASSFSGGLTDTQYF. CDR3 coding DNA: TGTGCCAGCAGCTTTAGCGGGGGCCTCACAGATACGCAGTATTTT.

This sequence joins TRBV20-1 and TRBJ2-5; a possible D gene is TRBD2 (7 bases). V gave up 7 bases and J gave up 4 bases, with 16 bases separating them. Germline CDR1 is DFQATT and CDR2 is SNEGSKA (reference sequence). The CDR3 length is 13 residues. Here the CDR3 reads CSVWGGRGETQYF. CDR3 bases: TGCAGTGTATGGGGGGGCAGGGGAGAGACCCAGTACTTC.

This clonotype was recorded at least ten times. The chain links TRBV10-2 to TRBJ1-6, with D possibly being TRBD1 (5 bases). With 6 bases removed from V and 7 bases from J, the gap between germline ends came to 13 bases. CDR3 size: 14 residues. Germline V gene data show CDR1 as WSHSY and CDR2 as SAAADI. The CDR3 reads CASSRDSVNSPLHF. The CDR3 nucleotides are TGCGCCAGCAGCCGGGACTCTGTCAATTCACCCCTCCACTTT.

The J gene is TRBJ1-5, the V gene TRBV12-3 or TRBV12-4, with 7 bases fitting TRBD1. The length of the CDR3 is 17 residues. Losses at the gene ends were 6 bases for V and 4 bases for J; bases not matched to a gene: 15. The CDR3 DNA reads TGTGCCAGCAGAACCGGGACAGTGGACTTTGGAAATCAGCCCCAGCATTTT. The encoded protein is CASRTGTVDFGNQPQHF.

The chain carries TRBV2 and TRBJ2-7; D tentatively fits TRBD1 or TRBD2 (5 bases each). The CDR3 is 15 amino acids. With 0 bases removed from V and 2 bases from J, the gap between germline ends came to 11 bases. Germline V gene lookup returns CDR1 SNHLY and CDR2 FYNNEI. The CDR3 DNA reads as TGTGCCAGCAGTGAAGCCGGGACGGGTACCTACGAGCAGTACTTC. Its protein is CASSEAGTGTYEQYF.